These T cell receptor beta chains were read from a single sample in a study of T cell responses to AZD1222 COVID-19 vaccine. The table came from immunoSEQ multiplex PCR; TCRdb's copy has only in-frame clones and leaves some out. The repertoire consists of 95,000 to 150,000 clones, with 85% to 95% occurring once and the leading ten covering approximately 5%. Here the sequenced sample was peripheral blood, taken 28 days after the second AZD1222 dose. Receptors originate from an adult who received the AZD1222 COVID-19 vaccine. Both conserved end residues are part of each CDR3. The D gene is left open where the match is weak. The size field is filled for only some rows; it gives once, few, many or a size class.

D gene: TRBD2; V gene: TRBV7-8; clone size: .; J gene: TRBJ2-7; CDR3 DNA: TGTGCCAGCAGCTTAACACTAGCGGGGGCCTACGAGCAGTACTTC; CDR3 protein: CASSLTLAGAYEQYF
D gene: .; V gene: TRBV15; clone size: .; J gene: TRBJ1-6; CDR3 DNA: TGTGCCACCAGCGGGGCCTATAATTCACCCCTCCACTTT; CDR3 protein: CATSGAYNSPLHF
D gene: .; V gene: TRBV28; clone size: .; J gene: TRBJ1-1; CDR3 DNA: TGTGCCAGCACCACCCCCCGAGGTACGACTGAAGCTTTCTTT; CDR3 protein: CASTTPRGTTEAFF
D gene: TRBD1; V gene: TRBV5-1; clone size: .; J gene: TRBJ1-4; CDR3 DNA: TGCGCCAGCAGCTTCCAAACAGGGGTCAATGAAAAACTGTTTTTT; CDR3 protein: CASSFQTGVNEKLFF
D gene: .; V gene: TRBV9; clone size: .; J gene: TRBJ1-4; CDR3 DNA: TGTGCCAGCAGCGCTCAGGGAGCTAATGAAAAACTGTTTTTT; CDR3 protein: CASSAQGANEKLFF
D gene: .; V gene: TRBV5-1; clone size: few; J gene: TRBJ1-6; CDR3 DNA: TGCGCCAGCAGCTTGGGGGAGGCAAAATTTTCACCCCTCCACTTT; CDR3 protein: CASSLGEAKFSPLHF
D gene: TRBD2; V gene: TRBV5-6; clone size: .; J gene: TRBJ2-2; CDR3 DNA: TGTGCCAGCAGCTTGGCCGGCCTAGCGGGGAACACCGGGGAGCTGTTTTTT; CDR3 protein: CASSLAGLAGNTGELFF
D gene: .; V gene: TRBV7-9; clone size: .; J gene: TRBJ2-5; CDR3 DNA: TGTGCCAGCAGCTTAGCCGGCAGGGAAGAGACCCAGTACTTC; CDR3 protein: CASSLAGREETQYF
D gene: TRBD1; V gene: TRBV7-2; clone size: few; J gene: TRBJ2-5; CDR3 DNA: TGTGCCAGCGGAACAGGGGGCGCGGAGACCCAGTACTTC; CDR3 protein: CASGTGGAETQYF
D gene: TRBD1; V gene: TRBV5-1; clone size: .; J gene: TRBJ2-7; CDR3 DNA: TGCGCCAGCAGCTTTGGGACAGCCTCCTACGAGCAGTACTTC; CDR3 protein: CASSFGTASYEQYF
D gene: .; V gene: TRBV6-6; clone size: .; J gene: TRBJ2-7; CDR3 DNA: TGTGCCAGCACGGTGGGGCTCTACGAGCAGTACTTC; CDR3 protein: CASTVGLYEQYF
D gene: TRBD2; V gene: TRBV7-2; clone size: .; J gene: TRBJ2-5; CDR3 DNA: TGTGCCAGCAGCGTCGGACTAGCGGGGTTAGAGACCCAGTACTTC; CDR3 protein: CASSVGLAGLETQYF
D gene: TRBD2; V gene: TRBV7-2; clone size: .; J gene: TRBJ2-7; CDR3 DNA: TGTGCCAGCAGCTCACCGGGGGGTGGGAATTACGAGCAGTACTTC; CDR3 protein: CASSSPGGGNYEQYF
D gene: TRBD2; V gene: TRBV5-4; clone size: .; J gene: TRBJ2-1; CDR3 DNA: TGTGCCAGCAGCCAGGGACTAGCGGGACCCTACAATGAGCAGTTCTTC; CDR3 protein: CASSQGLAGPYNEQFF
D gene: .; V gene: TRBV7-9; clone size: once; J gene: TRBJ1-2; CDR3 DNA: TGTGCCAGCAGCTTAGTTACGGGGACTAACTATGGCTACACCTTC; CDR3 protein: CASSLVTGTNYGYTF
D gene: TRBD2; V gene: TRBV7-8; clone size: .; J gene: TRBJ2-3; CDR3 DNA: TGTGCCAGCAGCTCCAGCGGGACTAGCACAGATACGCAGTATTTT; CDR3 protein: CASSSSGTSTDTQYF
D gene: TRBD1; V gene: TRBV10-3; clone size: once; J gene: TRBJ2-5; CDR3 DNA: TGTGCCATCAGTGAGCGACAGGGCGGGGAGACCCAGTACTTC; CDR3 protein: CAISERQGGETQYF
D gene: .; V gene: TRBV18; clone size: .; J gene: TRBJ1-1; CDR3 DNA: TGTGCCAGCTCACCGGCAGATAACACTGAAGCTTTCTTT; CDR3 protein: CASSPADNTEAFF
D gene: .; V gene: TRBV30; clone size: .; J gene: TRBJ1-5; CDR3 DNA: TGTGCCTGGAGTGTGAACAGGGACCAGCCCCAGCATTTT; CDR3 protein: CAWSVNRDQPQHF
D gene: .; V gene: TRBV6-2/TRBV6-3; clone size: .; J gene: TRBJ2-7; CDR3 DNA: TGTGCCAGCAGTCCCCGCTCGTACGAGCAGTACTTC; CDR3 protein: CASSPRSYEQYF
D gene: .; V gene: TRBV18; clone size: .; J gene: TRBJ1-1; CDR3 DNA: TGTGCCAGCTCACCCACGAAACAGGTGAACACTGAAGCTTTCTTT; CDR3 protein: CASSPTKQVNTEAFF
D gene: .; V gene: TRBV28; clone size: .; J gene: TRBJ2-2; CDR3 DNA: TGTGCCAGCAGTTTACCCGCCCCACCCCGGGAGCTGTTTTTT; CDR3 protein: CASSLPAPPRELFF
D gene: .; V gene: TRBV7-2; clone size: .; J gene: TRBJ2-3; CDR3 DNA: TGTGCCAGCAGCTTAGCTCAAGGGAGGACAGATACGCAGTATTTT; CDR3 protein: CASSLAQGRTDTQYF
D gene: .; V gene: TRBV4-3; clone size: .; J gene: TRBJ2-2; CDR3 DNA: TGCGCCAGCAGTTGGGCGGGGTCAGACACCGGGGAGCTGTTTTTT; CDR3 protein: CASSWAGSDTGELFF
D gene: .; V gene: TRBV11-1; clone size: .; J gene: TRBJ2-3; CDR3 DNA: TGTGCCAGCAGCTTATCTAGCGTCACAGATACGCAGTATTTT; CDR3 protein: CASSLSSVTDTQYF
D gene: TRBD1; V gene: TRBV19; clone size: .; J gene: TRBJ1-1; CDR3 DNA: TGTGCCACCATAAGGACAGGTCACATGAACACTGAAGCTTTCTTT; CDR3 protein: CATIRTGHMNTEAFF
D gene: .; V gene: TRBV5-1; clone size: once; J gene: TRBJ2-7; CDR3 DNA: TGCGCCAGCAGCTGGAACTACGAGCAGTACTTC; CDR3 protein: CASSWNYEQYF
D gene: TRBD1; V gene: TRBV27; clone size: once; J gene: TRBJ1-1; CDR3 DNA: TGTGCCAGCAGTTTACAGAGGGGGCCGGACACTGAAGCTTTCTTT; CDR3 protein: CASSLQRGPDTEAFF
D gene: TRBD2; V gene: TRBV7-2; clone size: .; J gene: TRBJ2-1; CDR3 DNA: TGTGCCAGCAGCCGTAGCGGGAACTACAATGAGCAGTTCTTC; CDR3 protein: CASSRSGNYNEQFF
D gene: TRBD1; V gene: TRBV5-6; clone size: .; J gene: TRBJ2-2; CDR3 DNA: TGTGCCAGCAGGACGGACAGGGTCACCGGGGAGCTGTTTTTT; CDR3 protein: CASRTDRVTGELFF
D gene: .; V gene: TRBV6-2/TRBV6-3; clone size: .; J gene: TRBJ1-4; CDR3 DNA: TGTGCCAGCAGCTCCTACTTACCAACTAATGAAAAACTGTTTTTT; CDR3 protein: CASSSYLPTNEKLFF
D gene: .; V gene: TRBV5-1; clone size: once; J gene: TRBJ1-6; CDR3 DNA: TGCGCCAGCAGCTTGGAGGCGATGACGGAAACCCTCCACTTT; CDR3 protein: CASSLEAMTETLHF
D gene: .; V gene: TRBV6-2/TRBV6-3; clone size: .; J gene: TRBJ2-1; CDR3 DNA: TGTGCCAGCAGTTTCCTTGACAATGAGCAGTTCTTC; CDR3 protein: CASSFLDNEQFF
D gene: .; V gene: TRBV19; clone size: .; J gene: TRBJ1-5; CDR3 DNA: TGTGCCAGCGCCGGGGGGGAGGTAAGCAATCAGCCCCAGCATTTT; CDR3 protein: CASAGGEVSNQPQHF